These 9 T cell receptor beta chains originate from one sample sequenced in a study of blood T cell repertoires in COVID-19. The protocol was immunoSEQ multiplex PCR, while the TCRdb copy is restricted to in-frame clones and leaves out a portion. The profile covers hundreds of thousands of clones, with roughly 86% appearing a single time and about 2.1% taken by the ten largest. The sample consisted of PBMCs or T cells enriched from blood (not recorded which). The origin of the receptors is a woman aged 45-65 years who had recovered from COVID-19.

The chain joins TRBV11-3 to TRBJ2-1; TRBD2 aligns across 12 bases. CDR1 and CDR2 from the germline V gene are SGHNT and YENEEA. CDR3 size: 15 residues. With V trimmed by 4 bases and J by 8 bases, 6 bases remained unmatched. CDR3 DNA sequence: TGTGCCAGCAGCTCAGCTAGCGGGAGGGAGGATGAGCAGTTCTTC. It encodes CASSSASGREDEQFF.

The J gene is TRBJ1-6, the V gene TRBV18; 7 bases align to TRBD1. Germline CDR1 KGHSH, CDR2 LQKENI. There are 14 residues in the CDR3. The V gene end was trimmed by 2 bases and the J gene end by 9 bases; junction bases not matched to a gene: 4. CDR3 residues: CASSPDRVGSPLHF. The CDR3 coding sequence is TGTGCCAGCTCACCAGACAGGGTGGGTTCACCCCTCCACTTT.

The chain joins TRBV5-4 to TRBJ2-5; 7 nucleotides match TRBD1. Germline V gives CDR1 SGHNT, CDR2 YYREEE (reference sequence). The CDR3 is made up of 14 amino acids. Germline trimming cut 3 bases from V and 2 bases from J; bases unmatched to any gene: 4. In nucleotides, the CDR3 is TGTGCCAGCAGCTCGGACAGGTGGCAAGAGACCCAGTACTTC. It yields the protein CASSSDRWQETQYF.

The chain links TRBV13 to TRBJ1-3; D may be TRBD1 (5 bases). CDR1 and CDR2 from the germline V gene are PRHDT and FYEKMQ (reference sequence). V lost 8 bases, J lost 0 bases, and 20 bases lay in between. The CDR3 is 17 residues long. The CDR3 region has the DNA TGTGCCAGCGGGGAAGGGGCAGCCACCTTCTCTGGAAACACCATATATTTT. It specifies CASGEGAATFSGNTIYF.

The J gene is TRBJ1-1, the V gene TRBV30, with unresolved D. This CDR3 has 14 amino acids. With 2 bases removed from V and 6 bases from J, the gap between germline ends came to 16 bases. Germline CDR1 and CDR2: GTSNPN and SVGIG (reference sequence). The CDR3 protein is CAWSPRRRVSEAFF. The CDR3 DNA reads TGTGCCTGGAGTCCGAGGCGGAGGGTCTCTGAAGCTTTCTTT.

The J gene is TRBJ1-1, the V gene TRBV10-3; no clear D gene. Trimming took 0 bases from V and 6 from J, leaving 11 bases between them. Germline V gene lookup returns CDR1 ENHRY and CDR2 SYGVKD. There are 14 residues in the CDR3. The CDR3 coding sequence is TGTGCCATCAGTGAGTCGATACTGAGTGCTGAAGCTTTCTTT. This translates into CAISESILSAEAFF.

CDR3 sequence (DNA): TGTGCCAGTAGTTGGAGCGGGGGGGTGGATCGGAATGAGCAGTTCTTC. This gives the protein CASSWSGGVDRNEQFF. The chain couples TRBV19 to TRBJ2-1; 10 nucleotides match TRBD2. The CDR3 consists of 16 residues. The ends lost 5 bases at V and 7 bases at J; junction bases unmatched: 11. Germline CDR1 is LNHDA and CDR2 is SQIVND (reference sequence).

The J gene is TRBJ2-2, the V gene TRBV24-1; 8 bases fit TRBD1. The CDR3 runs to 17 residues. With 3 bases clipped from V and 6 bases from J, the junction kept 11 bases outside the gene matches. Germline V gene sequence: CDR1 KGHDR, CDR2 SFDVKD. CDR3 DNA sequence: TGTGCCACCAGTGATCCTGAGGGCAGGGGGCAGGCCGGGGAGCTGTTTTTT. The encoded protein is CATSDPEGRGQAGELFF.

This clone was counted a single time. The V call is TRBV6-1, the J call TRBJ2-1; D may be TRBD1 (5 bases). The V gene's germline CDR1 is MNHNS and CDR2 SASEGT. V was shortened by 1 base and J by 5 bases, with 9 bases between the two germline ends. The CDR3 totals 14 residues. Written as DNA, the CDR3 is TGTGCCAGCAGTGAAGTCGACAGCCACAATGAGCAGTTCTTC. The encoded protein is CASSEVDSHNEQFF.